Presented here are 17 T cell receptor beta chains from one specimen sequenced in a study of CD8 T cells in Susac syndrome. Random-hexamer reverse transcription was applied to about 0.45 to 1 ug RNA. In TCRdb, the immunoSEQ multiplex PCR reads were re-called with MiXCR into one record per CDR3 protein. The data show roughly 200,000 distinct CDR3 sequences, 95% seen once. The material sequenced was CD4+ T cells from PBMCs. The receptors derive from a human donor with multiple sclerosis.

This chain connects TRBV30 to TRBJ2-1; 10 bases are shared with TRBD2. Germline values: CDR1 GTSNPN, CDR2 SVGIG (reference sequence). This CDR3 contains 17 residues. With 2 bases clipped from V and 5 bases from J, the junction kept 12 bases outside the gene matches. In nucleotides, the CDR3 is TGTGCCTGGAGTCCTCGGACTAGCGGCTCTCCCCACAATGAGCAGTTCTTC. This gives the protein CAWSPRTSGSPHNEQFF.

V and J are TRBV12-3 or TRBV12-4 and TRBJ2-7; D ambiguous. V was shortened by 3 bases and J by 2 bases, with 11 bases between the two germline ends. The CDR3 extends over 14 amino acids. CDR3: CASSFAGRTYEQYF. The CDR3 DNA sequence: TGTGCCAGCAGTTTTGCCGGCAGAACCTACGAGCAGTACTTC.

V usage is TRBV29-1 and J usage is TRBJ1-2; a possible D gene is TRBD1 (6 bases). The CDR3 is 12 residues long. The germline V and J ends were trimmed by 4 bases and 6 bases, with 12 bases remaining between them. Germline values: CDR1 SQVTM, CDR2 ANQGSEA. The CDR3 region has the DNA TGCAGCGTTGTTGGGGGGCAGAATGGCTACACCTTC. Amino acid sequence: CSVVGGQNGYTF.

This clonotype was counted once. CDR3 sequence (DNA): TGTGCCAGCAGCTTGGTTCGGGAGAGGTACACCTTC. Its translation is CASSLVRERYTF. The chain is built from TRBV5-6 and TRBJ1-2; D is unresolved. The V end lost 0 bases, the J end lost 11 bases, and 11 bases lay between the germline ends. This CDR3 contains 12 residues. In germline, CDR1 is SGHDT, CDR2 YYEEEE.

The table lists this clonotype with a count of one. This chain uses TRBV5-4 with TRBJ1-2, with a tentative D call TRBD1 (5 bases). The CDR3 extends over 12 amino acids. Germline-derived CDR1 and CDR2 are SGHNT and YYREEE (reference sequence). V dropped 3 bases and J dropped 8 bases, with 11 bases sitting between them. The CDR3 loop is CASSSRGRGYTF. CDR3 DNA: TGTGCCAGCAGCTCCCGGGGGAGGGGCTACACCTTC.

This clonotype showed up just a few times. The rearrangement uses TRBV3-1 and TRBJ2-5; D is ambiguous. V lost 0 bases to trimming and J lost 5 bases, with 1 base between them. The CDR3 loop spans 11 amino acids. Germline assignment: CDR1 LGHDT and CDR2 YNNKEL (reference sequence). The CDR3 DNA is TGTGCCAGCAGCCAAGATGAGACCCAGTACTTC. Amino acids: CASSQDETQYF.

This chain joins TRBV12-3 or TRBV12-4 and TRBJ1-5; the D gene is possibly TRBD1 (5 bases). The V gene lost 7 bases and the J gene lost 7 bases, with 14 bases spanning the gap. The CDR3 totals 13 residues. For the CDR3, the DNA is TGTGCCAGCACCTCGGGGGTAATGCAGCCCCAGCATTTT. Its translation: CASTSGVMQPQHF.

The J gene is TRBJ2-1, the V gene TRBV7-9; D is possibly TRBD1 or TRBD2 (6 bases each). The germline V and J ends were trimmed by 4 bases and 10 bases, with 14 bases remaining between them. Germline V gives CDR1 SEHNR, CDR2 FQNEAQ (reference sequence). This CDR3 region has 13 residues. DNA of the CDR3: TGTGCCAGCAGCTGGAGGGGGGCCGGAGAGCAGTTCTTC. Its protein is CASSWRGAGEQFF.

CDR3 residues: CSVWTGGNQPQHF. The CDR3, as DNA: TGCAGCGTTTGGACAGGGGGCAATCAGCCCCAGCATTTT. The chain recombines TRBV29-1 with TRBJ1-5; TRBD1 agrees at 9 bases. CDR1 SQVTM and CDR2 ANQGSEA come from the germline V gene. With 5 bases clipped from V and 2 bases from J, the junction kept 1 base outside the gene matches. The CDR3 has 13 amino acids.

The J gene is TRBJ2-3, the V gene TRBV7-7; tentatively, D is TRBD1 or TRBD2 (5 bases each). CDR3 size: 15 residues. Trimming removed 5 bases at V and 8 bases at J, with 20 bases between. Germline V lookup: CDR1 SSHAT, CDR2 FNYEAQ (reference sequence). The CDR3 DNA sequence: TGTGCCAGCAGCCCACTAGGACCCGAAAGGGGTACGCAGTATTTT. Its translation: CASSPLGPERGTQYF.

The chain has TRBV20-1 and TRBJ2-1, with TRBD1 as a possible D gene (6 bases). V lost 3 bases, J lost 4 bases, and 19 bases lay in between. Germline lookup yields CDR1 DFQATT and CDR2 SNEGSKA (reference sequence). The CDR3 runs 16 residues. CDR3: CSARSQTGHYYNEQFF. As DNA, the CDR3 is TGCAGTGCTAGGAGCCAGACGGGACACTATTACAATGAGCAGTTCTTC.

This chain uses TRBV5-4 with TRBJ2-2, with 11 bases lining up with TRBD1. This CDR3 comprises 17 residues. V gave up 4 bases and J gave up 0 bases; unmatched junction bases: 5. Germline values: CDR1 SGHNT, CDR2 YYREEE (reference sequence). The CDR3 sequence is CASSQAGQGANTGELFF. The CDR3 region has the DNA TGTGCCAGCAGCCAGGCGGGACAGGGGGCGAACACCGGGGAGCTGTTTTTT.

This chain joins TRBV29-1 and TRBJ1-2; 7 bases fit TRBD1. CDR3 length equals 13 residues. Germline CDR1 is SQVTM and CDR2 is ANQGSEA. Unmatched junction bases numbered 5, after V lost 7 bases and J lost 0 bases. CDR3 in DNA: TGCAGCGCCGACAGGGCACCTAACTATGGCTACACCTTC. Its translation: CSADRAPNYGYTF.

This chain connects TRBV7-2 to TRBJ2-2; unclear D gene. The CDR3 has 13 amino acids. V was shortened by 5 bases and J by 6 bases, with 10 bases between the two germline ends. Germline V gene sequence: CDR1 SGHTA, CDR2 FQGNSA. The CDR3: CASSTNPPGELFF. The CDR3, as DNA: TGTGCCAGCAGCACGAACCCCCCCGGGGAGCTGTTTTTT.

This clonotype has just one count. The J gene is TRBJ2-7, the V gene TRBV29-1; the match to TRBD2 covers 7 bases. Germline V gives CDR1 SQVTM, CDR2 ANQGSEA. The V segment lost 6 bases and the J segment 5 bases; nucleotides outside the gene matches: 7. The CDR3 covers 12 residues. The CDR3: CSVGGVWNEQYF. DNA for the CDR3: TGCAGCGTGGGGGGGGTATGGAACGAGCAGTACTTC.

The V and J genes are TRBV5-1 and TRBJ2-1, with D possibly being TRBD1 (6 bases). This CDR3 is 15 amino acids long. V lost 3 bases, J lost 4 bases, and 14 bases lay in between. Germline V gene data show CDR1 as SGHRS and CDR2 as YFSETQ. The CDR3 protein is CASSSRDTTYNEQFF. In nucleotides, the CDR3 is TGCGCCAGCAGCTCCCGGGACACTACGTACAATGAGCAGTTCTTC.

The chain links TRBV14 to TRBJ2-3, with 9 bases matching TRBD1. Germline V CDR1 and CDR2: SGHDN, FVKESK. With V trimmed by 4 bases and J by 8 bases, 4 bases remained unmatched. This CDR3 contains 13 residues. The CDR3: CASSPGQGATQYF. CDR3 DNA: TGTGCCAGCAGCCCGGGACAGGGTGCTACGCAGTATTTT.